The clone carrying this T cell receptor beta chain showed up just a few times. Its target is not known. These data are taken from a study of T-cell memory formation after mild COVID-19. V shed 5 bases, J shed 2 bases, and the junction held 5 bases outside the gene matches. Germline CDR1 SEHNR, CDR2 FQNEAQ (reference sequence). The CDR3 totals 14 residues. Overall study findings and caveats: For contracting clones, CD4+ ones sat mainly in CM and EM, CD8+ in EMRA. Day 15 to 85 contracting clones showed balanced CD4/CD8; later expanders leaned CD4+. Memory sampled before infection contained some responding clones, suggesting cross-reactive memory joined.

TCRdb ran MiXCR on the 5' RACE reads and lists one entry per CDR3 protein. The sample lists around 310,000 distinct CDR3 sequences, roughly 20% occurring once. Sequences were obtained from PBMCs or a T cell subset sorted from them (not recorded which). This receptor was identified in a man aged 18-30 years who had mild COVID-19 (a few samples of this study predate the infection). Cell type and time point are not known. The gene calls are TRBV7-9 and TRBJ2-7; 8 nucleotides align to TRBD2. CDR3 DNA: TGTGCCAGCAGCATAAGCGGGGGTACCTACGAGCAGTACTTC. It encodes CASSISGGTYEQYF.